This TCR beta chain emerged from a study of blood T cell repertoires in COVID-19. The method was immunoSEQ multiplex PCR; TCRdb's version includes in-frame clones alone and lacks a portion of them. Of approximately 220,000 clones listed, roughly 85% are singletons. As regards this clone: The same CDR3 can be traced to other DNA sequences in this sample.

The specimen was PBMCs or T cells enriched from blood (not recorded which). This TCR derives from a woman aged 40 to 55 who had been exposed to COVID-19.

The CDR3 DNA reads as TGTGCCAGCAGCTCCCAACAGGGTTACTATGGCTACACCTTC. Its translation is CASSSQQGYYGYTF. The chain employs TRBV7-2 and TRBJ1-2, with a tentative D call TRBD1 (6 bases). Germline V gene lookup returns CDR1 SGHTA and CDR2 FQGNSA. V lost 4 bases and J 3 bases, leaving 12 bases between the germline ends. The CDR3 length is 14 residues.